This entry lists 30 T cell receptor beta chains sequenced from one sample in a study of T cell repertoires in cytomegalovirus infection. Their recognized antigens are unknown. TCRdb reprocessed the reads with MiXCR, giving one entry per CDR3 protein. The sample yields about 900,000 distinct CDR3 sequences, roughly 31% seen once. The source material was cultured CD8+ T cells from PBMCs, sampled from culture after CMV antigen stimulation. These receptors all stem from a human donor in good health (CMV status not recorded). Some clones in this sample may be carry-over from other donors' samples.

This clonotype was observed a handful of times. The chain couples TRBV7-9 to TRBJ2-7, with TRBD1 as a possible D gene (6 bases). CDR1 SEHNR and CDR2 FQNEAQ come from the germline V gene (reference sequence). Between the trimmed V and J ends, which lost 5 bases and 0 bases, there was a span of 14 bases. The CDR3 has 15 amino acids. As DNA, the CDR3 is TGTGCCAGCAGCCCTCGGACGGACAGCTCCTACGAGCAGTACTTC. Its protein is CASSPRTDSSYEQYF.

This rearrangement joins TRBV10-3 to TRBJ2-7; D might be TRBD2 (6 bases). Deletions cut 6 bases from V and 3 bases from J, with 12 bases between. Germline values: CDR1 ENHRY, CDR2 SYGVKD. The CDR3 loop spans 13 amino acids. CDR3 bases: TGTGCCATCAGCTCTTCGGGGGACTACGAGCAGTACTTC. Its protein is CAISSSGDYEQYF.

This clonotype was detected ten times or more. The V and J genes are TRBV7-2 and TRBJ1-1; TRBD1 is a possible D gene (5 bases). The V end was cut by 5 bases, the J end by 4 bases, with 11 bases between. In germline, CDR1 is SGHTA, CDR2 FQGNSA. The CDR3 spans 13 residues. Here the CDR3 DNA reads TGTGCCAGCAGCCCGTCAGGGACCACTGAAGCTTTCTTT. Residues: CASSPSGTTEAFF.

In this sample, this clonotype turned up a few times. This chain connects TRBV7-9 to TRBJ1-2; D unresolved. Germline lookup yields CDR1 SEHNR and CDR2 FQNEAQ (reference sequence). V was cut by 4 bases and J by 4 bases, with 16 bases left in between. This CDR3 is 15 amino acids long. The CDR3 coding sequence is TGTGCCAGCAGCTCGGAGCCGGGCCCTTTCTATGGCTACACCTTC. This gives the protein CASSSEPGPFYGYTF. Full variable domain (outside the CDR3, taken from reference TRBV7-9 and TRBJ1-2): DTGVSQNPRHKITKRGQNVTFRCDPISEHNRLYWYRQTLGQGPEFLTYFQNEAQLEKSRLLSDRFSAERPKGSFSTLEIQRTEQGDSAMYLCASSSEPGPFYGYTFGSGTRLTVV.

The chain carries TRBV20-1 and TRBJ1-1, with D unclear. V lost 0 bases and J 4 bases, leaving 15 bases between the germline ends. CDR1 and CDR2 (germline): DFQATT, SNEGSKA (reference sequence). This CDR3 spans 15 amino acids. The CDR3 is CSARDPPGWGTEAFF. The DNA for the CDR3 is TGCAGTGCTAGAGATCCCCCGGGCTGGGGCACTGAAGCTTTCTTT.

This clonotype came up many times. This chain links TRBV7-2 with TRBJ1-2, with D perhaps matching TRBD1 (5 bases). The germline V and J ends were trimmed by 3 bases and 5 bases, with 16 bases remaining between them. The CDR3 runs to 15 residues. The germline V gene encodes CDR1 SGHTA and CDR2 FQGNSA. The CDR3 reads CASSFRGRRGYGYTF. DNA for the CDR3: TGTGCCAGCAGCTTTAGGGGACGCCGGGGGTATGGCTACACCTTC.

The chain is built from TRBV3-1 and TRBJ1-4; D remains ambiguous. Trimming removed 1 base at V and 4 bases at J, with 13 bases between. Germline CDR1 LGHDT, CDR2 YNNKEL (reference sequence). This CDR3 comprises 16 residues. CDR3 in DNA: TGTGCCAGCAGCCAAGGTACGAGGATTGGTAATGAAAAACTGTTTTTT. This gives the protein CASSQGTRIGNEKLFF.

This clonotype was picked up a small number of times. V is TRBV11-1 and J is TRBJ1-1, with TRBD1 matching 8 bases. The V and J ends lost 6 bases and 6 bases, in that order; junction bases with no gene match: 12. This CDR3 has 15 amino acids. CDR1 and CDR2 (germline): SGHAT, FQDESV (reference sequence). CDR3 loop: CASSLSGQGLSEAFF. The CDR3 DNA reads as TGTGCCAGCAGTTTATCCGGACAGGGCCTATCTGAAGCTTTCTTT.

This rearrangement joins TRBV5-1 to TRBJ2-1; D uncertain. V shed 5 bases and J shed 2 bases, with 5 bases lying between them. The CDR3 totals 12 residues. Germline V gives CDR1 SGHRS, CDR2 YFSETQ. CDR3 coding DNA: TGCGCCAGCAGGAGTACCTACAATGAGCAGTTCTTC. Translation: CASRSTYNEQFF.

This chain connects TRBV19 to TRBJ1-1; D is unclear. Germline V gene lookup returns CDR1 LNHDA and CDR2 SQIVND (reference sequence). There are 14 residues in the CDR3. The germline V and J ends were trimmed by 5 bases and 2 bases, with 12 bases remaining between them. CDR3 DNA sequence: TGTGCCAGTAGTTCCGTCGAGGCCAACACTGAAGCTTTCTTT. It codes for CASSSVEANTEAFF. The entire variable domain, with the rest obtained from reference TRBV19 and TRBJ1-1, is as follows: DGGITQSPKYLFRKEGQNVTLSCEQNLNHDAMYWYRQDPGQGLRLIYYSQIVNDFQKGDIAEGYSVSREKKESFPLTVTSAQKNPTAFYLCASSSVEANTEAFFGQGTRLTVV.

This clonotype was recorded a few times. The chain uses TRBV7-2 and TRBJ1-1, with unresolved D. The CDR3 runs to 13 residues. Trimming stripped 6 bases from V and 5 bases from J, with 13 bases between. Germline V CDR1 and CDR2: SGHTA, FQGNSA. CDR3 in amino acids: CASRFTTKTEAFF. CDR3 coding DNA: TGTGCCAGCAGATTCACGACTAAGACTGAAGCTTTCTTT.

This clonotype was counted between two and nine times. This chain's CDR3 is CASSAGGGVLTGELFF. The CDR3, as DNA: TGTGCCAGCAGTGCCGGGGGAGGGGTGCTCACCGGGGAGCTGTTTTTT. The chain recombines TRBV6-5 with TRBJ2-2; 7 bases line up with TRBD2. The V and J ends lost 5 bases and 4 bases, in that order; junction bases with no gene match: 10. This CDR3 comprises 16 residues. Germline V CDR1 and CDR2: MNHEY, SVGAGI.

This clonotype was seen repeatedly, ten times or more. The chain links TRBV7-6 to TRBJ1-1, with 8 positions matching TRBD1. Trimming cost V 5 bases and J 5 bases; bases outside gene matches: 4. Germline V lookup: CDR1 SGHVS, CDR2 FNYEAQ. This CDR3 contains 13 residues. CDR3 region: CASSLDRETEAFF. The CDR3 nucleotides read TGTGCCAGCAGCCTGGACAGGGAAACTGAAGCTTTCTTT.

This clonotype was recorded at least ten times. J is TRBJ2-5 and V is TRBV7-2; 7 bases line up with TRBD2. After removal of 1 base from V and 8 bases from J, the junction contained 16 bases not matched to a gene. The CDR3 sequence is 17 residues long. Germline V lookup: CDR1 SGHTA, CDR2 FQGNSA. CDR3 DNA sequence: TGTGCCAGCAGCTTAGGGTCGGGGGGATACCTCTCACGTACCCAGTACTTC. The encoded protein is CASSLGSGGYLSRTQYF.

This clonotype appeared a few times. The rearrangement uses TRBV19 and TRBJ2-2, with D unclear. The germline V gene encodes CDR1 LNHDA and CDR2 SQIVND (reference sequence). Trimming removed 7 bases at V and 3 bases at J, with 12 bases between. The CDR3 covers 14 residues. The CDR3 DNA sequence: TGTGCCAGTACTCGGTCAGTTTACACCGGGGAGCTGTTTTTT. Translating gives CASTRSVYTGELFF.

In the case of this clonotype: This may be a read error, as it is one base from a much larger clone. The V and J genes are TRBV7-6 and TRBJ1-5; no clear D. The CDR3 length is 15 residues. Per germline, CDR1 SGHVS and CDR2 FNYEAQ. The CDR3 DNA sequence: TGTGCCAGCAGCTTAGTTGCGGATAGCAATCAGTCCCAGCATTTT. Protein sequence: CASSLVADSNQSQHF.

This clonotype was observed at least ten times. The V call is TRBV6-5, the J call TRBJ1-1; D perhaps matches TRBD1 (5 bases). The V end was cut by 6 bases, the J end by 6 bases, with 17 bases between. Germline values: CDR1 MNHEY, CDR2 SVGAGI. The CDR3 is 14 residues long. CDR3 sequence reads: CASSPSGGGAEAFF. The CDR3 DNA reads TGTGCCAGCAGCCCTAGTGGGGGGGGAGCTGAAGCTTTCTTT.

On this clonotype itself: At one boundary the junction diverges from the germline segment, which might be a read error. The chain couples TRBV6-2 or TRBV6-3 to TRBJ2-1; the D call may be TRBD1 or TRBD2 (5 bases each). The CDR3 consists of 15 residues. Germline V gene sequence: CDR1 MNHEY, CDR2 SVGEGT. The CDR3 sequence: CVSIRGTGMYNEQFF. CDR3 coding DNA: TGTGTCAGCATCAGAGGGACGGGGATGTACAATGAGCAGTTCTTC.

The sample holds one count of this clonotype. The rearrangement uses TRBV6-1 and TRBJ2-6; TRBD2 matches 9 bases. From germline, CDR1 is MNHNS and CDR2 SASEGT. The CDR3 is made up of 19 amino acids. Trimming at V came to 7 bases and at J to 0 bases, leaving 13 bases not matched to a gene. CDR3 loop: CASIRVSGGALSGANVLTF. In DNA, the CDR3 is TGTGCCAGCATCAGAGTTAGCGGGGGTGCCCTCTCTGGGGCCAACGTCCTGACTTTC.

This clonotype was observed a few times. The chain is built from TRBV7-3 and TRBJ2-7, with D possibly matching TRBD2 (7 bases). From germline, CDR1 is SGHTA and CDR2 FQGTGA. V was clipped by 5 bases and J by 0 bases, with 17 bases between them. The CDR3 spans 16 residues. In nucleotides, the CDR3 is TGTGCCAGCAGCCAAGGGGGGGCAAGTCGCTCCTACGAGCAGTACGTC. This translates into CASSQGGASRSYEQYV.

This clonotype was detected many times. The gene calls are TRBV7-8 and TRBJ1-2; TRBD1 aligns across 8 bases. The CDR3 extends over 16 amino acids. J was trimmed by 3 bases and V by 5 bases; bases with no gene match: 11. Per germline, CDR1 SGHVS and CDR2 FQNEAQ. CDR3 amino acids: CASSVTGTGVHYGYTF. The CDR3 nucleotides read TGTGCCAGCAGCGTAACCGGGACAGGTGTTCACTATGGCTACACCTTC.

CDR3 residues: CASSQDLGAANEKLFF. CDR3 nucleotides: TGTGCCAGCAGCCAAGATTTGGGGGCTGCTAATGAAAAACTGTTTTTT. V gene TRBV14 combines with J gene TRBJ1-4, with D maybe TRBD1 (6 bases). From germline, CDR1 is SGHDN and CDR2 FVKESK. The V gene lost 0 bases and the J gene lost 3 bases, with 11 bases spanning the gap. This CDR3 spans 16 amino acids.

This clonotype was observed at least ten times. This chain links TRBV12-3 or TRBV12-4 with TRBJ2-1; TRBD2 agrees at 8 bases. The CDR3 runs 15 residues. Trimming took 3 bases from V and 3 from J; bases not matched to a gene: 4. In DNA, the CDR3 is TGTGCCAGCAGTTTTGTAGCGGGGTACTACAATGAGCAGTTCTTC. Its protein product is CASSFVAGYYNEQFF.

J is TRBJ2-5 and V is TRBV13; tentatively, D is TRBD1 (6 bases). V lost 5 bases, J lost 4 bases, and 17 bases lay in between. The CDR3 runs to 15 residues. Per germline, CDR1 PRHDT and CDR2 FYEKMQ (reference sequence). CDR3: CASSPDQTGPETQYF. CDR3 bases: TGTGCCAGCAGCCCAGACCAGACAGGCCCAGAGACCCAGTACTTC.

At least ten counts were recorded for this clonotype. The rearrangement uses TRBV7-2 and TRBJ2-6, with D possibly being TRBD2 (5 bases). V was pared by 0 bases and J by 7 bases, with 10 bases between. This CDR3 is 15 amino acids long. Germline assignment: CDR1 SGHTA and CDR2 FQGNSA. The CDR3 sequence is CASSLARVGANVLTF. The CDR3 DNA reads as TGTGCCAGCAGCTTAGCGCGGGTTGGAGCCAACGTCCTGACTTTC.

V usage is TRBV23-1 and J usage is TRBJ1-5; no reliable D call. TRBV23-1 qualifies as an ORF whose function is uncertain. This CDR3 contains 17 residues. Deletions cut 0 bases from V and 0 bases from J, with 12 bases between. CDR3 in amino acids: CASSQSRRGCSNQPQHF. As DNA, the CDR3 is TGCGCCAGCAGTCAATCACGGCGGGGATGTAGCAATCAGCCCCAGCATTTT.

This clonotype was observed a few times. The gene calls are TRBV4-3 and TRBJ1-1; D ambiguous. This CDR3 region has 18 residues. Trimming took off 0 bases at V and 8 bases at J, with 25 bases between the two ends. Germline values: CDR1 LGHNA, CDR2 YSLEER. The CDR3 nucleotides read TGCGCCAGCAGCCAAGATTTCACAAGATTCCGCGGGCACCTCGAAGCTTTCTTT. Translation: CASSQDFTRFRGHLEAFF.

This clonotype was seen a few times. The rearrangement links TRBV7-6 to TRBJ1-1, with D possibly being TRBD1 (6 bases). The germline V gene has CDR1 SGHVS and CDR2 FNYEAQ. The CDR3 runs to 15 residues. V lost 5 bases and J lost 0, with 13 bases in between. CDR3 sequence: CASSLRTEMNTEAFF. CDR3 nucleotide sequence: TGTGCCAGCAGCCTCCGGACAGAAATGAACACTGAAGCTTTCTTT.

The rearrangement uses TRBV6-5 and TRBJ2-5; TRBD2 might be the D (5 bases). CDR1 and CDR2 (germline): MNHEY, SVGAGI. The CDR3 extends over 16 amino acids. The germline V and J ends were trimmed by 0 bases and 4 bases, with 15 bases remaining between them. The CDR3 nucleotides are TGTGCCAGCAGTTACTCCGGGCTAGCTTCCAGAGAGACCCAGTACTTC. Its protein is CASSYSGLASRETQYF.

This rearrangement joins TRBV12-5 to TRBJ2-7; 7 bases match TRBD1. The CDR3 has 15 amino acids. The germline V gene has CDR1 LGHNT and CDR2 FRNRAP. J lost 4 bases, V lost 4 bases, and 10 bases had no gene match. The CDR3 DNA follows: TGTGCTAGTGGTTCTACAGGGGCATCTACATACGAGCAGTACGTC. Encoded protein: CASGSTGASTYEQYV.